The T cell receptor (beta chain) under discussion was sequenced for a study of blood T cells in healthy people across ages. Then a second PCR, running roughly 6 to 11 cycles, was carried out with a sample-barcoded 5' primer and a J-beta primer mix. Each CDR3 protein is one row after TCRdb ran MiXCR on the 5' RACE reads. The sample records some 760,000 distinct CDR3 sequences, just under 25% being singletons. CDR3 length: 11 residues. Trimming took off 2 bases at V and 7 bases at J, with 6 bases between the two ends. Germline CDR1 reads DFQATT; CDR2 reads SNEGSKA (reference sequence). This sample was also put to use in a study of T cells of mothers and their children.

Material: blood. V usage is TRBV20-1 and J usage is TRBJ2-1; D uncertain. The origin of this receptor is a boy aged 10-17 years in good health. The DNA for the CDR3 is TGCAGTGCTAGAAACTCTAATGAGCAGTTCTTC. Its protein product is CSARNSNEQFF.